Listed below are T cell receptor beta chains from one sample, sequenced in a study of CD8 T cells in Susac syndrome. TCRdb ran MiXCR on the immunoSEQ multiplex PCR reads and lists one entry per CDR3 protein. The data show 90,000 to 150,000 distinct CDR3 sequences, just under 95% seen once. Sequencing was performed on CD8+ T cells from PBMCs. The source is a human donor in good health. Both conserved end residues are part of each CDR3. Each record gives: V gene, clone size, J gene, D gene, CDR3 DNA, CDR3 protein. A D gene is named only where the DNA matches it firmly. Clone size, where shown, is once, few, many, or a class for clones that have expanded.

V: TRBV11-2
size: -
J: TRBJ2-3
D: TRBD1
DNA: TGTGCCAGCGAACAGGGGAACCGCCCAGATACGCAGTATTTT
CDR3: CASEQGNRPDTQYF

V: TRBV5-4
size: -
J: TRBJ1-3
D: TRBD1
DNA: TGTGCCAGCAGCGCCGGACAGGATAGAAACACCATATATTTT
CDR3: CASSAGQDRNTIYF

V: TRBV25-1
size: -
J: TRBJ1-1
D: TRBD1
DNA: TGTGCCAGCCGAGGGACAGGCCGAAACACTGAAGCTTTCTTT
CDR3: CASRGTGRNTEAFF

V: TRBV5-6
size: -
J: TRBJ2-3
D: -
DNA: TGTGCCAGCAGCCTCCTACAAGGATTGGCAGATACGCAGTATTTT
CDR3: CASSLLQGLADTQYF

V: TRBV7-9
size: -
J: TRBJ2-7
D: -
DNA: TGTGCCAGCAGCTCTCACCACGAGCAGTACTTC
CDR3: CASSSHHEQYF

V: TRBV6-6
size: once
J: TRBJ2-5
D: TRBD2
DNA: TGTGCCAGCAGTACCCAAGCGGGGGGGTCGGAGACCCAGTACTTC
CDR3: CASSTQAGGSETQYF

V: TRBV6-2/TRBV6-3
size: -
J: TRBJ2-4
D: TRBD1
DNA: TGTGCCAGCAGACCTACAGGGGACATTCAGTACTTC
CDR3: CASRPTGDIQYF

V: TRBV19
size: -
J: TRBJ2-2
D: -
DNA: TGTGCCACCACTTTTTACACCGGGGAGCTGTTTTTT
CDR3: CATTFYTGELFF

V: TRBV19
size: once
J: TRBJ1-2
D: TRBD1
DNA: TGTGCCACCCGGACAGGGACCAACTATGGCTACACCTTC
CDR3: CATRTGTNYGYTF

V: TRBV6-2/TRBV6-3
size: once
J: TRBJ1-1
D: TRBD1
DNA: TGTGCCAGCAGTTACTATCTAAGGGACAGACTTGAAGCTTTCTTT
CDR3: CASSYYLRDRLEAFF

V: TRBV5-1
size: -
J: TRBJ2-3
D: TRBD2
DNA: TGCGCCAGCAGCCTCACTAGCGGAGCTAGCACAGATACGCAGTATTTT
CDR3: CASSLTSGASTDTQYF

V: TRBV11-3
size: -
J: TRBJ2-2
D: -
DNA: TGTGCCAGCAGCCTAGGGAAGGGGCTTTACACCGGGGAGCTGTTTTTT
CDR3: CASSLGKGLYTGELFF

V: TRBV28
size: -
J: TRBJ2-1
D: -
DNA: TGTGCCAGCAGCACAGGACGCAATGAGCAGTTCTTC
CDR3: CASSTGRNEQFF

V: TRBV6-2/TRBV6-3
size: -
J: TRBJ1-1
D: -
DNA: TGTGCCAGCAGGCGGACAGCGTTCACTGAAGCTTTCTTT
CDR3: CASRRTAFTEAFF

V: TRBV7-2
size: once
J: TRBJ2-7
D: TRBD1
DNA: TGTGCCAGCAGCCAGGGACAGAGAAACATCTACGAGCAGTACTTC
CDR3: CASSQGQRNIYEQYF

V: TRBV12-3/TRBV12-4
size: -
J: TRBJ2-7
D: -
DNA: TGTGCCAGCAGTTTATCCGGTAGCGCCTACGAGCAGTACTTC
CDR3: CASSLSGSAYEQYF

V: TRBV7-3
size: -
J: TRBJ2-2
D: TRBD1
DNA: TGTGCCAGCAGGCCCGACAGGGATACCGGGGAGCTGTTTTTT
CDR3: CASRPDRDTGELFF

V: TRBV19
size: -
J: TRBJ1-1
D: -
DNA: TGTGCCACCAGACAGGTTGAAGCTTTCTTT
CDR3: CATRQVEAFF

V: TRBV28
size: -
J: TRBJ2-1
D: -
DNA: TGTGCCAGCAGTTTATACGGAACGTACAATGAGCAGTTCTTC
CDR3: CASSLYGTYNEQFF

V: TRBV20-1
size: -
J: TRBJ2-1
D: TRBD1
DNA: TGCAGTGCTAGAGATCCTTTAAGGGGGACAGTCTACAATGAGCAGTTCTTC
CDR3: CSARDPLRGTVYNEQFF

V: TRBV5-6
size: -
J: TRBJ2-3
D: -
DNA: TGTGCCAGCACCGAAAGGGGGGGCATAGATACGCAGTATTTT
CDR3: CASTERGGIDTQYF

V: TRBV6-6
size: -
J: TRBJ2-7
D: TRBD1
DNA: TGTGCCAGCAGTTCCTACGACAGGGGACCCGAGCAGTACTTC
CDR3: CASSSYDRGPEQYF

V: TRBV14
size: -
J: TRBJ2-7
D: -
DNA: TGTGCCAGCAGCCAGGGGGCGAGGGGATCCTACGAGCAGTACTTC
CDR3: CASSQGARGSYEQYF

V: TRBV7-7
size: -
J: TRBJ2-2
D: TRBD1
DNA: TGTGCTAGCAGCCCTTACAGGGGAATGGGGAGCACCGGGGAGCTGTTTTTT
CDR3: CASSPYRGMGSTGELFF

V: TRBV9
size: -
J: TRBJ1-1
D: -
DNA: TGTGCCAGCAGCCCACCCTGGGGGACACCGGGGGGAAACACTGAAGCTTTCTTT
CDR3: CASSPPWGTPGGNTEAFF

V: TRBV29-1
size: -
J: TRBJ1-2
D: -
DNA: TGCAGCGTTGCTCCGCAGGGCCTGGGTGGCTACACCTTC
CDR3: CSVAPQGLGGYTF

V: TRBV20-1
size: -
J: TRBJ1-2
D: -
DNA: TGCAGTGCTAGAGGGGCCAGCCTCTATGGCTACACCTTC
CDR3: CSARGASLYGYTF

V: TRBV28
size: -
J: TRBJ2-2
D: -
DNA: TGTGCCAGCAGTTTATACGGGGAGCTGTTTTTT
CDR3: CASSLYGELFF

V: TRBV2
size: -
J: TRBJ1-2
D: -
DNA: TGTGCCAGCACTCGGGGCTCCTATGGCTACACCTTC
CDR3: CASTRGSYGYTF

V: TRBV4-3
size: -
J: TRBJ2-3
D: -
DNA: TGCGCCAGCAGCCAAGATCCCGCAGATACGCAGTATTTT
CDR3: CASSQDPADTQYF

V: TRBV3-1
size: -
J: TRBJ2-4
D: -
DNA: TGTGCCAGCAGCCAAGCTTCCAAAGCAAACATTCAGTACTTC
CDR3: CASSQASKANIQYF

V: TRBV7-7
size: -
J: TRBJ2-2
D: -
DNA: TGTGCTAGCAGCTCTCGGGCGGGCACCGGGGAGCTGTTTTTT
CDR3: CASSSRAGTGELFF

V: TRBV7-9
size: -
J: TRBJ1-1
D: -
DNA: TGTGCCGTGGAGGGGGCTGAAGCTTTCTTT
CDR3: CAVEGAEAFF

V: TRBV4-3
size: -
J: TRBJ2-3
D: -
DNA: TGCGCCAGCAGCGGGGGACGTGAGAACACAGATACGCAGTATTTT
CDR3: CASSGGRENTDTQYF

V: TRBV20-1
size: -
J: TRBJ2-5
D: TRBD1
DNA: TGCAGTGTGGGGACAGGGCGTCAAGAGACCCAGTACTTC
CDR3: CSVGTGRQETQYF

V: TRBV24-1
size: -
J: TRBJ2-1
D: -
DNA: TGTGCCACCAGTGATATCGGTATCGGATCAGGAGAGCAGTTCTTC
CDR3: CATSDIGIGSGEQFF

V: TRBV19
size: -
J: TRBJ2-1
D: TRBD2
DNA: TGTGCCAGTAACAAAGCGGGGTACGGGTACAATGAGCAGTTCTTC
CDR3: CASNKAGYGYNEQFF

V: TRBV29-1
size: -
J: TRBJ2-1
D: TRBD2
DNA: TGCAGCGTCAGCGGGGGCTACAATGAGCAGTTCTTC
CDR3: CSVSGGYNEQFF

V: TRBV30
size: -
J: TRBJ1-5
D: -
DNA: TGTGCCTGGAGTCCGCGGACGGCCGGCGGTCAGCCCCAGCATTTT
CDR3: CAWSPRTAGGQPQHF

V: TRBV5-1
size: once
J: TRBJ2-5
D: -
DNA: TGCGCCAGCAGCCCGTGGACAGCTGGTCAAGAGACCCAGTACTTC
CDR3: CASSPWTAGQETQYF

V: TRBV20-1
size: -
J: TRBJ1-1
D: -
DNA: TGCAGTGCTAGTGGGAATAGAAGGGTCCGCGCTGAAGCTTTCTTT
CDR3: CSASGNRRVRAEAFF

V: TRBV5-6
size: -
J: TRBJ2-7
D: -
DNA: TGTGCCAGCAGCTTATGGCGGGACTCCTACGAGCAGTACTTC
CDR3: CASSLWRDSYEQYF

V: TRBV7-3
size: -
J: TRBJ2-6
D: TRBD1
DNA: TGTGCCAGCAGCTTAACCGGGACAGCCAACTCTGGGGCCAACGTCCTGACTTTC
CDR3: CASSLTGTANSGANVLTF

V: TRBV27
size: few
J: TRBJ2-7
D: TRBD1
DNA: TGTGCCAGCAGTTTATTGGGACAGGGCTACGAGCAGTACTTC
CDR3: CASSLLGQGYEQYF

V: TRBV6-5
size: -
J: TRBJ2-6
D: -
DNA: TGTGCCAGCAGTTCCCTGACAGTCGCTGGGGCCAACGTCCTGACTTTC
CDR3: CASSSLTVAGANVLTF

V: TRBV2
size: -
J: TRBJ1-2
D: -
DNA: TGTGCCAGCAGTGAAAACAGGGCAGGAGGGTATGGCTACACCTTC
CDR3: CASSENRAGGYGYTF

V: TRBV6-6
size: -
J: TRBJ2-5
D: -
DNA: TGTGCCAGCAGTTACCCAGGGCACCAAGAGACCCGGTACTTC
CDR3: CASSYPGHQETRYF

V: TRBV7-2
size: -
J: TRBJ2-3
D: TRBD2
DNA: TGTGCCAGCAGTCTCGCTAGCGGGGGGGCCACAGATACGCAGTATTTT
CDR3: CASSLASGGATDTQYF

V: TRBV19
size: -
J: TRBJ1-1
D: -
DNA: TGTGCCAGTAGTATCGGCAGGGGAGGCAAAGCTTTCTTT
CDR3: CASSIGRGGKAFF